The clone carrying this T cell receptor beta chain was seen ten or more times. Its antigen remains unidentified. This specimen comes from a study of response to subunit inactivated influenza vaccine. Regarding the study as a whole: Each seasonal influenza vaccination recruits few new T cells, the authors suggested.

The CDR3 consists of 15 residues. Looked up from germline, CDR1 is MNHEY and CDR2 is SVGEGT. V lost 4 bases and J 1 base, leaving 14 bases between the germline ends. TCRdb independently ran MiXCR on the RT-PCR reads; one entry per CDR3 protein. The repertoire holds hundreds of thousands of distinct CDR3 sequences, with around a sixth as singletons. The clonotype was recovered from a man aged 50-60 years who received an inactivated influenza vaccine. The chain carries TRBV6-2 or TRBV6-3 and TRBJ2-7; weak D call: TRBD2 (5 bases). The sequenced sample was PBMCs from blood, obtained 11 to 12 days after vaccination. CDR3 in DNA: TGTGCCAGCAGTTCGACTATATCGATTTCCTACGAGCAGTACTTC. Its protein is CASSSTISISYEQYF.